This T cell receptor beta chain came from a study of memory CD4+ T cells and cytomegalovirus serostatus. For the study at large: Donors were healthy Belgian adults, 9 or 10 CMV seropositive and under 30 seronegative. Study-wide points: CD4+ memory repertoires contained about 40% of the roughly 160 reported CMV TCRbeta sequences.

Single viable CD3+CD4+CD8-CD45RO+ cells were sorted as the memory CD4+ T cells. CMV serostatus came from serum IgG against pp150, pp28, p38, p52. The assay was immunoSEQ multiplex PCR, and TCRdb's table has in-frame clones only and misses some. The table lists about 25,000 clones, around 75% of them singletons. The CDR3 runs to 15 residues. Germline values: CDR1 SGHRS, CDR2 YFSETQ. With 0 bases clipped from V and 6 bases from J, the junction kept 5 bases outside the gene matches. Turning to this clone: Its matching antigen is unknown.

V is TRBV5-1 and J is TRBJ2-7; the match to TRBD2 covers 11 bases. The sequence was collected from an adult in good health and CMV-seronegative. The sequenced material came from memory CD4+ T cells from blood. CDR3 region: CASSLAGTSGVEQYF. CDR3 coding DNA: TGCGCCAGCAGCTTGGCCGGGACTAGCGGAGTCGAGCAGTACTTC.